Listed here is a single T cell receptor beta chain. Its antigen is still unknown. Every CD8+ T cell subset underwent triplicate sorting at roughly 320,000 cells apiece. The authors prepared UMI-labeled TRB cDNA libraries by 5' RACE. Following a re-call of the 5' RACE reads, TCRdb has one entry per CDR3 protein and lacks DNA. Recorded for this sample: over 35,000 distinct CDR3 sequences. The CDR3 totals 13 residues. Germline CDR1 and CDR2: KGHDR and SFDVKD. This sample is drawn from a study of CXCR3-negative and CXCR3-positive naive CD8 T cells. Across the whole study: The libraries together contributed some 140 million TRB reads, each supplying about 1.5 +/- 0.3 million. Findings and limits, study-wide: Memory cells differed in TRBV-TRBJ usage, but naive CXCR3-negative and CXCR3-positive cells had similar usage. Similarly elevated diversity marked both naive subsets, with memory CD8+ cells showing far lower diversity.

The sequence was obtained from a human donor in good health. Some clones in this sample may be carry-over from other donors' samples. The specimen was memory CD8+ T cells from blood. The chain combines TRBV24-1 with TRBJ2-6. Here the CDR3 reads CATAPSGANVLTF.